The sequence of this T cell receptor (beta chain) was determined in a study of blood T cells in healthy people across ages (dated by TCRdb to the mid-2010s). Study-level background: In model experiments, roughly one uniquely barcoded TCR beta cDNA molecule per two T cells was captured by template switching. Age-related changes in TCR beta repertoire diversity were measured in the study by deep sequencing normalized with unique cDNA molecular identifiers. The donors were split into four age groups: young (average around 15 years), middle-aged (around 40), aged (about 56) and long-lived (approximately 80). To avoid experimental bias, donors of different ages were distributed randomly across sequencing lanes. Two additional independent replicas of 1 million unique cDNA reads from the same blood draw were analyzed for two donors (one aged 18 to 29 and one aged 80 or older).

The receptor library was made with 5' RACE. The sequencer listed for this sample is Illumina HiSeq 2500. A second PCR of about 6 to 11 cycles was performed with a sample-barcoded 5' primer and a J-beta primer mix. Each TCR beta cDNA molecule received a unique molecular identifier from a template-switch 5' adaptor carrying 12 random nucleotides. At least 2.5 million CDR3-containing paired-end reads were obtained from each sample. All of the RNA was converted into first-strand cDNA using the Mint cDNA synthesis kit, with a TRBC-specific oligonucleotide serving as the primer. All cDNA was treated with uracil-DNA glycosylase and then went through a first 18-cycle PCR with the universal primers M1SS and BC2_uni_R. Turning to the authors' computational methods: Each sample was normalized by randomly selecting 1 million high-quality reads, each carrying a distinct molecular identifier. Reads sharing molecular identifiers were discarded rather than binned into consensus sequences. MiTCR, set to a Q25 quality threshold and the strictest error-elimination algorithm, was used for CDR3 identification, clonotype clustering and error correction. A nonparametric unseen species model with Euler transformation was used to estimate lower-bound total TCR beta diversity. The public reads were quality trimmed at Q25 with fastp and then assembled into clones with MiXCR by TCRdb, keeping productive beta chains. Rows are combined by CDR3 protein, so each entry shows the most common genes and DNA. Clone size and V and J calls follow TCRdb, not the original study. This sample gives about 1.5 million distinct CDR3 sequences in total; approximately 42% of them show up just once. 4% of the sample goes to the ten largest clones.

On this clonotype itself: No antigen is known for it. Per-nucleotide qualities are absent, and no much larger clonotype sits a single base away.

Donors were 30 to 45 systemically healthy Caucasian individuals from Russia aged roughly 6 to 90 years. Each donor gave around 9.8 milliliters of peripheral blood, collected into EDTA-treated Vacutainer tubes. Ficoll-Paque density-gradient centrifugation was used to isolate PBMCs, with at least 6.5 million obtained per sample. Trizol reagent was used to extract total RNA from the PBMCs, yielding at least 5.5 micrograms per sample. For every donor, flow cytometry on a PBMC aliquot measured the percentage of naive CD45RAhigh/CD27high T cells. Broader findings and caveats from the paper: Compared with the aged group, more naive CD4+ T cells, fewer expanded clones and increased TCR diversity were shown by the long-lived group, suggesting age selection. Observed TCR beta diversity correlated strongly with the percentage of naive T cells measured by flow cytometry. Observed TCR beta diversity per million T cells fell roughly linearly with age, and a significant reduction was already apparent by age around 40. Total diversity estimates from one million sequenced T cells were considered lower bounds and underestimates. Because the CMV infection status of the donors was unknown, age-related changes in expanded clonotypes may potentially have been confounded. Because profiling used bulk unsorted PBMCs, naive and antigen-experienced compartments could not be compared conclusively.

The specimen sequenced was blood. The receptor's source is a woman under 30 in good health.

The CDR3 loop reads CASSYSSRTNTEAFF. In nucleotide form, the sequence is TGTGCCAGCAGTTACTCGAGCAGGACGAACACTGAAGCTTTCTTT. This sequence uses TRBV6-5 and TRBJ1-1; no confident D gene assignment can be made. CDR1 MNHEY and CDR2 SVGAGI were looked up in the germline V gene. Cut back by 0 bases and 1 base, the V and J ends lie 9 bases apart. Reading from cysteine to phenylalanine, the CDR3 counts 15 amino acids. Of all the DNA, just the CDR3 is kept, 45 bases in frame from base 1.